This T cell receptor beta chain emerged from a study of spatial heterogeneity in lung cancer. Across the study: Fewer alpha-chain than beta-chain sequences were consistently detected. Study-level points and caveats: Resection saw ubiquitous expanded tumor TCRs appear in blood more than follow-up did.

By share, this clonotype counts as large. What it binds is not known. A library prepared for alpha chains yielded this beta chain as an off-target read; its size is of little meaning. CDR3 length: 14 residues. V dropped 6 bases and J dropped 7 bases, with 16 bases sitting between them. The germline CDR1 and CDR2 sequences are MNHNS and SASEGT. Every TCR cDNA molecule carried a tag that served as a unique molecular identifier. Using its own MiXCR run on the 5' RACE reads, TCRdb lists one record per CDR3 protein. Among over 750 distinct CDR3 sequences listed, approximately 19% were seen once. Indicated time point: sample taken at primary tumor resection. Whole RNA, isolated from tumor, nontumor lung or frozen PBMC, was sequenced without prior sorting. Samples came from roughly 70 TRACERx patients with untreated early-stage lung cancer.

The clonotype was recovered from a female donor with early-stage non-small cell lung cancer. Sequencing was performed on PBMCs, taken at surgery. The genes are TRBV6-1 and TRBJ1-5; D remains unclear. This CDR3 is CASSQTGQGQPQHF. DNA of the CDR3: TGTGCCAGCAGCCAGACTGGGCAAGGGCAGCCCCAGCATTTT.